The 18 T cell receptor beta chains below come from one sample, sequenced in a study of shared clonotypes between healthy human individuals. Libraries were prepared by immunoSEQ multiplex PCR; TCRdb keeps only in-frame clonotypes and omits some of them. The sample lists approximately 1.5 million clones, nearly 99% occurring once. Sequencing was carried out using naive CD4+ T cells sorted from blood. This sample's subset: CD45RA+ positively selected. Receptors were obtained from a man aged 30 to 45 in good health.

This rearrangement joins TRBV5-6 to TRBJ2-5; D is perhaps TRBD1 or TRBD2 (5 bases each). CDR1 is SGHDT and CDR2 is YYEEEE in the germline V gene. Trimming removed 2 bases at V and 1 base at J, with 15 bases between. This CDR3 has 16 amino acids. The CDR3 region is CASSFGARTFQETQYF. In nucleotides, the CDR3 is TGTGCCAGCAGCTTCGGGGCCAGGACATTCCAAGAGACCCAGTACTTC.

This rearrangement joins TRBV19 to TRBJ1-5, with no clear D. Trimming stripped 3 bases from V and 3 bases from J, with 6 bases between. CDR3 length equals 13 residues. Per the germline V gene, CDR1 is LNHDA and CDR2 is SQIVND (reference sequence). CDR3: CASSMQNNQPQHF. The CDR3 bases are TGTGCCAGTAGTATGCAGAACAATCAGCCCCAGCATTTT.

The chain combines TRBV7-2 with TRBJ2-3, with TRBD2 as a possible D gene (7 bases). The CDR3 is made up of 16 amino acids. Trimming removed 1 base from V and 0 bases from J, with 11 bases in between. The germline CDR1 and CDR2 sequences are SGHTA and FQGNSA. The CDR3 spells CASSLVGGASTDTQYF. CDR3 nucleotides: TGTGCCAGCAGCTTAGTAGGGGGGGCCAGCACAGATACGCAGTATTTT.

This chain links TRBV5-8 with TRBJ2-1; TRBD1 agrees at 8 bases. Germline CDR1 reads SGHTS; CDR2 reads YDEGEE. This CDR3 has 18 amino acids. With 2 bases clipped from V and 6 bases from J, the junction kept 16 bases outside the gene matches. Here the CDR3 DNA reads TGTGCCAGCAGCTTTGGAGTGGGCACGAGACAGGGGAGCAATGAGCAGTTCTTC. Its translation: CASSFGVGTRQGSNEQFF.

V is TRBV11-2 and J is TRBJ1-1, with 8 bases aligning to TRBD1. V lost 5 bases, J lost 2 bases, and 7 bases stayed unmatched. Germline lookup yields CDR1 SGHAT and CDR2 FQNNGV. The CDR3 is made up of 15 amino acids. CDR3 region: CASSPQDRGNTEAFF. Written as DNA, the CDR3 is TGTGCCAGCAGCCCGCAAGACAGGGGTAACACTGAAGCTTTCTTT.

The gene calls are TRBV5-1 and TRBJ2-1, with 12 bases lining up with TRBD1. The CDR3 contains 15 residues. Germline lookup yields CDR1 SGHRS and CDR2 YFSETQ. V dropped 4 bases and J dropped 5; count of bases not matched to a gene: 4. Here the CDR3 reads CASSPGDRGHNEQFF. The CDR3 bases are TGCGCCAGCAGCCCGGGGGACAGGGGGCACAATGAGCAGTTCTTC.

The gene calls are TRBV4-1 and TRBJ2-7; 10 nucleotides line up with TRBD2. V trimming: 0 bases; J trimming: 6 bases; junction bases outside the gene matches: 11. From germline, CDR1 is MGHRA and CDR2 YSYEKL. The CDR3 is made up of 17 amino acids. The CDR3 DNA sequence: TGCGCCAGCAGCCAAGATCGGCTAGCGGGAGTAAGCTCCGAGCAGTACTTC. The encoded protein is CASSQDRLAGVSSEQYF.

Here the CDR3 reads CSVVMANTEAFF. For the CDR3, the DNA is TGCAGCGTTGTAATGGCAAACACTGAAGCTTTCTTT. V usage is TRBV29-1 and J usage is TRBJ1-1, with unresolved D. CDR1 is SQVTM, CDR2 ANQGSEA, per germline. The CDR3 contains 12 residues. V lost 4 bases and J lost 2, with 8 bases in between.

The rearrangement links TRBV11-2 to TRBJ2-7; 7 bases match TRBD1. This CDR3 region has 14 residues. The J segment lost 4 bases and the V segment lost 1 base, leaving 4 bases of the junction unmatched. Germline V gives CDR1 SGHAT, CDR2 FQNNGV. In DNA, the CDR3 is TGTGCCAGCAGCTTAGGACAGGGTTTTTACGAGCAGTACTTC. This sequence encodes CASSLGQGFYEQYF.

The chain couples TRBV7-9 to TRBJ1-3; possible D gene TRBD1, 5 bases. Germline CDR1 is SEHNR and CDR2 is FQNEAQ (reference sequence). This CDR3 comprises 19 residues. V was shortened by 5 bases and J by 0 bases, with 23 bases between the two germline ends. In nucleotides, the CDR3 is TGTGCCAGCAGCCTGGAATCAGGGCTGCCGCTCTTCTCTGGAAACACCATATATTTT. Protein product: CASSLESGLPLFSGNTIYF.

This clone was picked up one time. The chain combines TRBV5-1 with TRBJ2-1; the D call may be TRBD1 or TRBD2 (5 bases each). The length of the CDR3 is 15 residues. Germline V gives CDR1 SGHRS, CDR2 YFSETQ. The germline V and J ends were trimmed by 0 bases and 5 bases, with 12 bases remaining between them. The CDR3 sequence is CASSLERGTNNEQFF. The CDR3 DNA reads as TGCGCCAGCAGCTTGGAGAGGGGCACCAACAATGAGCAGTTCTTC.

The chain couples TRBV12-5 to TRBJ2-3; no definite D call. The ends were cut back, 2 bases at V and 1 base at J, with 13 bases in the middle. CDR3 length equals 16 residues. CDR1 LGHNT and CDR2 FRNRAP come from the germline V gene. The DNA for the CDR3 is TGTGCTAGTGGTTTGTGGCCAGGAAGCGGCACAGATACGCAGTATTTT. Encoded protein: CASGLWPGSGTDTQYF.

The chain employs TRBV4-1 and TRBJ1-2; D unclear. V was pared by 0 bases and J by 9 bases, with 5 bases between. This CDR3 has 11 residues. The germline V gene encodes CDR1 MGHRA and CDR2 YSYEKL. CDR3 protein: CASSQDRSYTF. The DNA of the CDR3 is TGCGCCAGCAGCCAAGATAGAAGCTACACCTTC.

This sequence joins TRBV28 and TRBJ2-5; no clear D. The CDR3 has 12 amino acids. Germline V CDR1 and CDR2: MDHEN, SYDVKM. V dropped 7 bases and J dropped 9 bases, with 15 bases sitting between them. CDR3 amino acids: CASTDSREAQYF. The CDR3 coding sequence is TGTGCCAGCACGGATAGCCGTGAGGCCCAGTACTTC.

As to this clone: This sample includes further DNA sequences coding for the same CDR3. This sequence joins TRBV28 and TRBJ2-7; 9 bases map to TRBD1. The CDR3 totals 13 residues. With V trimmed by 4 bases and J by 4 bases, 2 bases remained unmatched. The germline V gene encodes CDR1 MDHEN and CDR2 SYDVKM. CDR3 sequence reads: CASSSGQGYEQYF. The CDR3 coding sequence is TGTGCCAGCAGTTCGGGACAGGGATACGAGCAGTACTTC.

The chain has TRBV7-9 and TRBJ2-1; TRBD2 matches 14 bases. Germline-derived CDR1 and CDR2 are SEHNR and FQNEAQ (reference sequence). J lost 9 bases, V lost 5 bases, and 12 bases had no gene match. The CDR3 length is 17 residues. As DNA, the CDR3 is TGTGCCAGCAGCGCGTCGGGACTAGCGGGAGTATTGGGTGAGCAGTTCTTC. The encoded protein is CASSASGLAGVLGEQFF.

V and J are TRBV10-2 and TRBJ2-1; D may be TRBD1 (5 bases). Germline V gene sequence: CDR1 WSHSY, CDR2 SAAADI. V gave up 5 bases and J gave up 4 bases, with 9 bases separating them. The CDR3 covers 13 residues. CDR3 sequence reads: CASSTQAYNEQFF. CDR3 sequence (DNA): TGCGCCAGCAGTACACAGGCTTACAATGAGCAGTTCTTC.

A word on this clone: In the same sample, other DNA sequences code for this CDR3. This chain joins TRBV28 and TRBJ2-1; tentative D call: TRBD2 (7 bases). This CDR3 is built from 15 residues. Germline CDR1 and CDR2: MDHEN and SYDVKM. The V end lost 5 bases, the J end lost 2 bases, and 13 bases lay between the germline ends. In nucleotides, the CDR3 is TGTGCCAGCAGTAGGGGGGGCGGCGCCTACAATGAGCAGTTCTTC. Its translation is CASSRGGGAYNEQFF.